These 29 T cell receptor beta chains originate from one sample sequenced in a study of identical twins. TCRdb called the 5' RACE reads again in MiXCR, with one record for every CDR3 protein. The data contain fewer than 450,000 distinct CDR3 sequences, approximately 8.7% of them singletons. The sample taken for sequencing was naive T cells sorted from blood. These receptors were collected from a woman between 50 and 59 years old in good health.

There are a few counts of this clonotype. The chain combines TRBV6-2 or TRBV6-3 with TRBJ2-1; 8 positions match TRBD2. Germline CDR1 is MNHEY and CDR2 is SVGEGT. CDR3 length: 14 residues. Unmatched junction bases numbered 10, after V lost 5 bases and J lost 10 bases. CDR3 in DNA: TGTGCCAGCAGTAGGGGACTAGGGATCGGGGAGCAGTTCTTC. Translation gives CASSRGLGIGEQFF.

This clonotype was seen at least ten times. The chain recombines TRBV24-1 with TRBJ2-1; D unclear. Germline V CDR1 and CDR2: KGHDR, SFDVKD. Trimming shortened V by 2 bases and J by 10 bases, and 5 bases separated the two germline ends. The CDR3 is made up of 11 amino acids. The CDR3 here is CATSDSREQFF. In DNA form, the CDR3 reads TGTGCCACCAGTGATTCAAGGGAGCAGTTCTTC.

The rearrangement joins TRBV27 to TRBJ1-4, with 10 bases lining up with TRBD1. Germline V gene lookup returns CDR1 MNHEY and CDR2 SMNVEV (reference sequence). There are 14 residues in the CDR3. J was trimmed by 11 bases and V by 4 bases; bases with no gene match: 7. The CDR3 DNA sequence: TGTGCCAGCAGTTCGGACAGGGGGGTGGGGAAACTGTTTTTT. It is translated as CASSSDRGVGKLFF.

V is TRBV29-1 and J is TRBJ2-3, with TRBD1 as a possible D gene (6 bases). V shed 7 bases and J shed 4 bases, with 12 bases lying between them. This CDR3 comprises 12 residues. CDR1 SQVTM and CDR2 ANQGSEA come from the germline V gene. The CDR3 sequence is CSGNREPDTQYF. The CDR3 coding sequence is TGCAGCGGCAACAGGGAGCCAGATACGCAGTATTTT.

The rearrangement joins TRBV4-1 to TRBJ2-7; D gene ambiguous. Trimming stripped 0 bases from V and 0 bases from J, with 9 bases between. This CDR3 is 15 amino acids long. Germline CDR1 MGHRA, CDR2 YSYEKL. The CDR3 loop is CASSQDVSGSYEQYV. The CDR3 DNA sequence: TGCGCCAGCAGCCAAGATGTCTCGGGCTCCTACGAGCAGTACGTC.

Ten or more counts support this clonotype. In DNA, the CDR3 is TGCGCCAGCAGCTCGGCGGGACTAGGAGGTTCAGATACGCAGTATTTT. Translation: CASSSAGLGGSDTQYF. The chain recombines TRBV4-1 with TRBJ2-3, with 8 bases identical to TRBD2. Per germline, CDR1 MGHRA and CDR2 YSYEKL. This CDR3 comprises 16 residues. V was clipped by 5 bases and J by 4 bases; unmatched bases: 11.

The chain employs TRBV25-1 and TRBJ1-2; D is uncertain. This CDR3 has 13 amino acids. Germline loops: CDR1 MGHDK, CDR2 SYGVNS. Trimming removed 3 bases from V and 4 bases from J, with 9 bases in between. CDR3 coding DNA: TGTGCCAGCAGTGACGCTGACTCCTATGGCTACACCTTC. Translating gives CASSDADSYGYTF.

The chain has TRBV14 and TRBJ2-1, with 8 bases fitting TRBD2. The CDR3 loop spans 16 amino acids. The V and J ends lost 4 bases and 4 bases, in that order; junction bases with no gene match: 9. Germline CDR1 is SGHDN and CDR2 is FVKESK. This CDR3 is CASSPISQRGYNEQFF. CDR3 coding DNA: TGTGCCAGCAGCCCGATCTCTCAGCGGGGGTACAATGAGCAGTTCTTC.

This clonotype was recorded at least ten times. V and J are TRBV20-1 and TRBJ1-2; a possible D gene is TRBD1 (6 bases). Deletions cut 3 bases from V and 4 bases from J, with 15 bases between. The CDR3 covers 14 residues. CDR1 and CDR2 from the germline V gene are DFQATT and SNEGSKA (reference sequence). The CDR3 bases are TGCAGTGCTAGCGGCGCTGGGACACCCTATGGCTACACCTTC. Translating it yields CSASGAGTPYGYTF.

This clonotype was picked up a small number of times. This sequence joins TRBV29-1 and TRBJ2-2; D might be TRBD2 (7 bases). The length of the CDR3 is 17 residues. V was trimmed by 4 bases and J by 4 bases, leaving 22 bases between them. Per germline, CDR1 SQVTM and CDR2 ANQGSEA. In DNA, the CDR3 is TGCAGCGTTGCAACGCGAAATAAGGGGGGGGTCACCGGGGAGCTGTTTTTT. The encoded protein is CSVATRNKGGVTGELFF.

This clonotype was detected a few times. The genes are TRBV6-1 and TRBJ2-7; D is tentatively TRBD1 or TRBD2 (5 bases each). V lost 7 bases, J lost 7 bases, and 17 bases lay in between. Germline CDR1 is MNHNS and CDR2 is SASEGT. The CDR3 consists of 13 residues. CDR3 nucleotide sequence: TGTGCCAGCAATTACGGGACCCAAGGGGAGCAGTACGTC. This sequence encodes CASNYGTQGEQYV.

CDR3 loop: CASSLQLNNEQFF. CDR3 coding DNA: TGTGCCAGCAGCTTACAGTTAAACAATGAGCAGTTCTTC. The chain uses TRBV7-9 and TRBJ2-1; D ambiguous. Trimming pared 2 bases from V and 5 bases from J, leaving 7 bases between. The length of the CDR3 is 13 residues. From germline, CDR1 is SEHNR and CDR2 FQNEAQ (reference sequence).

The chain is built from TRBV27 and TRBJ2-7; D gene ambiguous. The length of the CDR3 is 13 residues. Germline assignment: CDR1 MNHEY and CDR2 SMNVEV (reference sequence). Trimming left V 6 bases short and J 3 bases short, with 12 bases between. The CDR3 loop is CASRPWANYEQYF. In DNA form, the CDR3 reads TGTGCCAGCAGACCCTGGGCGAACTACGAGCAGTACTTC.

The rearrangement links TRBV7-2 to TRBJ2-5, with TRBD1 matching 7 bases. CDR1 SGHTA and CDR2 FQGNSA come from the germline V gene. With V trimmed by 3 bases and J by 0 bases, 4 bases remained unmatched. The CDR3 length is 15 residues. CDR3 sequence reads: CASSFLGTDQETQYF. In DNA, the CDR3 is TGTGCCAGCAGCTTCCTCGGGACAGACCAAGAGACCCAGTACTTC. The variable domain in full, completed from reference TRBV7-2 and TRBJ2-5, reads GAGVSQSPSNKVTEKGKDVELRCDPISGHTALYWYRQSLGQGLEFLIYFQGNSAPDKSGLPSDRFSAERTGGSVSTLTIQRTQQEDSAVYLCASSFLGTDQETQYFGPGTRLLVL.

This rearrangement joins TRBV4-1 to TRBJ1-1; D gene ambiguous. V shed 6 bases and J shed 4 bases, with 18 bases lying between them. This CDR3 comprises 15 residues. Germline CDR1 MGHRA, CDR2 YSYEKL. Written as DNA, the CDR3 is TGCGCCAGCAGTTCTTTTCCGCCGGGAGGCACTGAAGCTTTCTTT. Its protein product is CASSSFPPGGTEAFF.

This clonotype was seen at least ten times. The V gene is TRBV27, the J gene TRBJ2-3; D gene unclear. This CDR3 is 12 amino acids long. The germline gives CDR1 MNHEY, CDR2 SMNVEV (reference sequence). V lost 4 bases to trimming and J lost 8 bases, with 10 bases between them. CDR3 sequence: CASSWAGSTQYF. The CDR3 DNA is TGTGCCAGCAGTTGGGCAGGAAGTACGCAGTATTTT.

This rearrangement joins TRBV5-1 to TRBJ2-7; a possible D gene is TRBD2 (5 bases). The V gene lost 0 bases and the J gene lost 2 bases, with 15 bases spanning the gap. Per the germline V gene, CDR1 is SGHRS and CDR2 is YFSETQ. The CDR3 has 16 residues. The CDR3 sequence is CASSLGNTGSTYEQYF. The CDR3 region has the DNA TGCGCCAGCAGCTTGGGAAATACGGGGAGCACCTACGAGCAGTACTTC.

This clonotype has more than one count but fewer than ten. The CDR3 region has the DNA TGTGCCAGCACCCGACAGGGGAACACTGAAGCTTTCTTT. It yields the protein CASTRQGNTEAFF. The chain links TRBV4-2 to TRBJ1-1, with 7 nucleotides matching TRBD1. Germline assignment: CDR1 LGHNA and CDR2 YNFKEQ. V lost 7 bases, J lost 1 base, and 3 bases stayed unmatched. The CDR3 length is 13 residues.

This clonotype has at least ten counts. The J gene is TRBJ2-7, the V gene TRBV6-1, with a possible D match to TRBD2 (7 bases). There are 14 residues in the CDR3. Trimming removed 6 bases from V and 7 bases from J, with 19 bases in between. From germline, CDR1 is MNHNS and CDR2 SASEGT. Written as DNA, the CDR3 is TGTGCCAGCAGCCACACCGGGACTACAGGGGAGCAGTACGTC. The encoded protein is CASSHTGTTGEQYV.

This clonotype has a handful of counts. The rearrangement links TRBV5-1 to TRBJ1-6, with D possibly TRBD1 on 5 matching bases. This CDR3 comprises 16 residues. The ends were cut back, 1 base at V and 10 bases at J, with 18 bases in the middle. Germline V gene sequence: CDR1 SGHRS, CDR2 YFSETQ. CDR3 protein: CASSLTQERSGSPLHF. The CDR3 DNA reads as TGCGCCAGCAGCTTGACACAGGAGAGGAGCGGGTCACCCCTCCACTTT.

This clonotype was found many times. This chain uses TRBV20-1 with TRBJ2-7; D unresolved. The CDR3 runs to 11 residues. Germline loops: CDR1 DFQATT, CDR2 SNEGSKA (reference sequence). V lost 1 base to trimming and J lost 6 bases, with 7 bases between them. CDR3 nucleotides: TGCAGTGCTAGAGGGCTGGGCGAGCAGTACTTC. It is translated as CSARGLGEQYF.

The chain uses TRBV12-3 or TRBV12-4 and TRBJ2-7, with no clear D. The CDR3 sequence is 14 residues long. With 6 bases removed from V and 4 bases from J, the gap between germline ends came to 16 bases. CDR3 in amino acids: CASSPGRNKYEQYF. The CDR3, as DNA: TGTGCCAGCAGCCCAGGACGGAATAAATACGAGCAGTACTTC.

This clonotype showed up just a few times. V gene TRBV29-1 combines with J gene TRBJ1-1, with TRBD1 matching over 8 bases. Germline V lookup: CDR1 SQVTM, CDR2 ANQGSEA. This CDR3 spans 10 amino acids. J gave up 9 bases and V 7 bases, and 4 bases lay outside the gene matches. The CDR3 loop is CSAQGAKAFF. The CDR3 nucleotides are TGCAGCGCCCAGGGGGCTAAAGCTTTCTTT.

V is TRBV14 and J is TRBJ1-3; D gene unclear. The CDR3 loop spans 12 amino acids. V shed 3 bases and J shed 4 bases, with 4 bases lying between them. Germline loops: CDR1 SGHDN, CDR2 FVKESK. In DNA, the CDR3 is TGTGCCAGCAGCCATGGCGGAAACACCATATATTTT. It specifies CASSHGGNTIYF.

At least ten counts were recorded for this clonotype. The rearrangement joins TRBV15 to TRBJ2-3, with D uncertain. With 1 base removed from V and 4 bases from J, the gap between germline ends came to 9 bases. The CDR3 contains 14 residues. Germline-derived CDR1 and CDR2 are LNHNV and YYDKDF (reference sequence). The CDR3 sequence: CATSRGYYPDTQYF. Written as DNA, the CDR3 is TGTGCCACCAGCAGAGGCTACTATCCAGATACGCAGTATTTT.

In this sample, this clonotype turned up many times. The chain is built from TRBV12-3 or TRBV12-4 and TRBJ1-6, with 7 bases matching TRBD1. This CDR3 is built from 14 residues. J was trimmed by 10 bases and V by 6 bases; bases with no gene match: 9. CDR3 in DNA: TGTGCCAGCAGCGAGACAGGGTCTAACTCACCCCTCCACTTT. Its translation: CASSETGSNSPLHF.

In its sample, this clonotype was seen many times. The rearrangement uses TRBV24-1 and TRBJ2-3; D might be TRBD1 (6 bases). CDR1 and CDR2 from the germline V gene are KGHDR and SFDVKD. V lost 7 bases and J 2 bases, leaving 15 bases between the germline ends. This CDR3 has 15 amino acids. In DNA, the CDR3 is TGTGCCACCAGCGACAGGAAGGGACCCACAGATACGCAGTATTTT. Its translation is CATSDRKGPTDTQYF.

This clonotype was seen many times. V gene TRBV5-1 combines with J gene TRBJ1-1; D perhaps matches TRBD1 (5 bases). This CDR3 spans 13 amino acids. Germline-derived CDR1 and CDR2 are SGHRS and YFSETQ. Between the trimmed V and J ends, which lost 2 bases and 5 bases, there was a span of 10 bases. CDR3 residues: CASSFQGLTEAFF. CDR3 bases: TGCGCCAGCAGCTTTCAGGGATTAACTGAAGCTTTCTTT.

The chain combines TRBV4-1 with TRBJ2-1; unclear D gene. The germline V gene has CDR1 MGHRA and CDR2 YSYEKL. This CDR3 comprises 15 residues. Trimming pared 2 bases from V and 5 bases from J, leaving 13 bases between. The CDR3 sequence is CASSQIGPVDNEQFF. The CDR3 coding sequence is TGCGCCAGCAGCCAAATTGGGCCGGTCGACAATGAGCAGTTCTTC.